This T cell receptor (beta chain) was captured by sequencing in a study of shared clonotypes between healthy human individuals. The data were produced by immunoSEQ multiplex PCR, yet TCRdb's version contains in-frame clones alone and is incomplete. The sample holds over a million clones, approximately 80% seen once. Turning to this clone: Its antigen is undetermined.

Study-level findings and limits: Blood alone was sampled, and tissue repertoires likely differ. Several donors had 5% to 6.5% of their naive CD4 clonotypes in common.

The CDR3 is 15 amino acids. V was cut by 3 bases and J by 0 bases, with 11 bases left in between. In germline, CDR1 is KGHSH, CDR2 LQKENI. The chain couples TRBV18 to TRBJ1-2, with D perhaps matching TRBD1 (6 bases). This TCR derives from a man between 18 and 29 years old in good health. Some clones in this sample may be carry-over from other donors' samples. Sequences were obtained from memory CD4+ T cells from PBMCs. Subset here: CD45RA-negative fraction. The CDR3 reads CASSPTGSSNYGYTF. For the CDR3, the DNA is TGTGCCAGCTCACCGACAGGTAGTTCTAACTATGGCTACACCTTC.